The clone carrying this T cell receptor (beta chain) was seen a single time. The DNA is left out, because the CDR3 cannot be placed on it with certainty; the CDR3 is given as TCRdb lists it. The data are from a study of blood T cell repertoires in COVID-19. Across the whole study: Researchers got acute and convalescent COVID-19 samples from the United States, Italy and Spain. Sample material is recorded as cDNA or gDNA derived from T cells, B-cell-depleted T cells, or PBMCs.

Per the original data handling: For nucleated cells, counts were estimated from reference gene primer amplification. Some clones are missing from TCRdb's copy, which holds only in-frame ones; the method was immunoSEQ multiplex PCR. D and trimming were read from the DNA, whereas the V and J calls and clone size are those reported in that table. The data show more than 150,000 clones, 87% seen once. Sequenced input: peripheral blood. The receptor was derived from a woman aged 18-29 years who had recovered from COVID-19.

CDR3 in amino acids: CASTSGVDTQYF. This rearrangement joins TRBV19 to TRBJ2-3; the table names TRBD2, a call not compared with the DNA. The CDR3 spans 12 amino acids, including both terminal residues. Germline V lookup: CDR1 LNHDA, CDR2 SQIVND (reference sequence).